Shown below are 29 T cell receptor beta chains from a single sample sequenced in a study of PD-1 blockade in classical Hodgkin lymphoma. Brentuximab vedotin exposure varied, and every patient relapsed after autologous stem cell transplantation. Assay used: immunoSEQ multiplex PCR; TCRdb lists only in-frame clones, some missing. This sample has around 43,000 clones, with 78% found just once. Sequencing was performed on peripheral blood mononuclear cells (PBMCs), taken at baseline. The origin of the receptors is a human donor with classical Hodgkin lymphoma.

The chain uses TRBV7-2 and TRBJ2-3; D is tentatively TRBD1 or TRBD2 (5 bases each). V lost 1 base and J 2 bases, leaving 13 bases between the germline ends. The CDR3 runs to 16 residues. The germline gives CDR1 SGHTA, CDR2 FQGNSA. The CDR3 is CASSLGPGRNTDTQYF. CDR3 coding DNA: TGTGCCAGCAGCTTAGGGCCGGGGCGGAACACAGATACGCAGTATTTT.

The CDR3 region has the DNA TGCGCCAGCAGCCCCTGGGGCGGGAGCGGGGGGCGCTCCTACAATGAGCAGTTCTTC. This sequence encodes CASSPWGGSGGRSYNEQFF. The chain has TRBV4-1 and TRBJ2-1; 9 bases are a match to TRBD2. The junction had 13 bases not matched to a gene; V was cut back by 4 bases and J by 0 bases. This CDR3 comprises 19 residues. Germline V gene sequence: CDR1 MGHRA, CDR2 YSYEKL.

V usage is TRBV7-2 and J usage is TRBJ1-5, with unresolved D. Trimming stripped 2 bases from V and 1 base from J, with 12 bases between. The CDR3 runs 16 residues. CDR1 is SGHTA and CDR2 is FQGNSA in the germline V gene. The CDR3 region is CASSLSVTVSNQPQHF. The CDR3 DNA reads TGTGCCAGCAGCTTATCAGTCACAGTGAGCAATCAGCCCCAGCATTTT.

This chain connects TRBV4-1 to TRBJ1-4, with a tentative D call TRBD1 (5 bases). From germline, CDR1 is MGHRA and CDR2 YSYEKL. The V gene lost 0 bases and the J gene lost 0 bases, with 11 bases spanning the gap. CDR3 length: 17 amino acids. CDR3 in amino acids: CASSQEGRTPTNEKLFF. The CDR3 nucleotides read TGCGCCAGCAGCCAAGAGGGACGGACACCAACTAATGAAAAACTGTTTTTT.

V and J are TRBV4-3 and TRBJ2-1, with a tentative D call TRBD2 (6 bases). Germline CDR1 is LGHNA and CDR2 is YSLEER. Trimming removed 3 bases from V and 10 bases from J, with 16 bases in between. This CDR3 region has 14 residues. The CDR3 coding sequence is TGCGCCAGCAGCCACCCCGCTAGTGGGGGGGAGCAGTTCTTC. This codes for CASSHPASGGEQFF.

The chain uses TRBV6-6 and TRBJ1-1; 7 bases fit TRBD1. V was pared by 5 bases and J by 3 bases, with 9 bases of the junction left unmatched. The length of the CDR3 is 15 residues. Germline V gene data show CDR1 as MNHNY and CDR2 as SVGAGI (reference sequence). The CDR3, as DNA: TGTGCCAGCAGTGACACTCAGGGGGGTTACACTGAAGCTTTCTTT. Its protein is CASSDTQGGYTEAFF.

As DNA, the CDR3 is TGTGCCAGCAGCTTTCCTAGCACAGATACGCAGTATTTT. It codes for CASSFPSTDTQYF. This chain uses TRBV7-9 with TRBJ2-3; D call uncertain. The CDR3 has 13 amino acids. V lost 3 bases, J lost 0 bases, and 4 bases lay in between. Looked up from germline, CDR1 is SEHNR and CDR2 is FQNEAQ (reference sequence).

The rearrangement uses TRBV6-1 and TRBJ2-1; 7 positions agree with TRBD2. Trimming at V came to 0 bases and at J to 7 bases, leaving 6 bases not matched to a gene. CDR1 is MNHNS, CDR2 SASEGT, per germline. The CDR3 has 15 residues. The CDR3 nucleotides read TGTGCCAGCAGTGAAGCGCCCCTAGCGGCGAATGAGCAGTTCTTC. Translation: CASSEAPLAANEQFF.

The rearrangement joins TRBV5-4 to TRBJ2-7, with a tentative D call TRBD2 (6 bases). The germline V and J ends were trimmed by 3 bases and 2 bases, with 12 bases remaining between them. The CDR3 is 14 amino acids. Per the germline V gene, CDR1 is SGHNT and CDR2 is YYREEE (reference sequence). CDR3 amino acids: CASSWGDSPYEQYF. CDR3 sequence (DNA): TGTGCCAGCAGCTGGGGGGATTCTCCCTACGAGCAGTACTTC.

The genes are TRBV7-2 and TRBJ2-7; 11 nucleotides align to TRBD2. Germline loops: CDR1 SGHTA, CDR2 FQGNSA. V was pared by 4 bases and J by 0 bases, with 8 bases of the junction left unmatched. This CDR3 has 17 residues. CDR3 protein: CASSSRIAGGDSYEQYF. The CDR3 bases are TGTGCCAGCAGCTCTCGAATAGCGGGGGGGGACTCCTACGAGCAGTACTTC. The whole variable domain, filled in from reference TRBV7-2 and TRBJ2-7, reads GAGVSQSPSNKVTEKGKDVELRCDPISGHTALYWYRQSLGQGLEFLIYFQGNSAPDKSGLPSDRFSAERTGGSVSTLTIQRTQQEDSAVYLCASSSRIAGGDSYEQYFGPGTRLTVT.

The V gene is TRBV30, the J gene TRBJ1-6, with 12 nucleotides matching TRBD1. There are 15 residues in the CDR3. The J segment lost 9 bases and the V segment lost 2 bases, leaving 5 bases of the junction unmatched. CDR1 and CDR2 from the germline V gene are GTSNPN and SVGIG (reference sequence). The CDR3 sequence: CAWSSGTGGPSPLHF. CDR3 coding DNA: TGTGCCTGGAGTAGCGGGACAGGGGGCCCTTCACCCCTCCACTTT.

This clone was recorded a few times. The chain recombines TRBV5-1 with TRBJ2-3, with D hard to call. CDR1 SGHRS and CDR2 YFSETQ come from the germline V gene. The CDR3 consists of 13 residues. V was trimmed by 4 bases and J by 2 bases, leaving 8 bases between them. Here the CDR3 reads CASSPGVTDTQYF. The CDR3 bases are TGCGCCAGCAGCCCTGGAGTCACAGATACGCAGTATTTT.

This chain connects TRBV11-2 to TRBJ2-5; 8 bases align to TRBD2. Trimming cost V 0 bases and J 7 bases; bases outside gene matches: 19. Germline CDR1 reads SGHAT; CDR2 reads FQNNGV. The CDR3 spans 19 residues. Here the CDR3 DNA reads TGTGCCAGCAGCTTAGATTCGGGACCCCGGGGGGGCCCTTCACTGACCCAGTACTTC. The encoded protein is CASSLDSGPRGGPSLTQYF.

The chain combines TRBV4-2 with TRBJ2-5, with no clear D. This CDR3 is built from 17 residues. Trimming took off 0 bases at V and 6 bases at J, with 20 bases between the two ends. Germline-derived CDR1 and CDR2 are LGHNA and YNFKEQ. CDR3 nucleotide sequence: TGTGCCAGCAGCCAAGACTCACAGACCCTTGATGGGCAGACCCAGTACTTC. Amino acid sequence: CASSQDSQTLDGQTQYF.

This sequence joins TRBV7-9 and TRBJ1-3, with D unresolved. The CDR3 loop spans 13 amino acids. Germline V gene lookup returns CDR1 SEHNR and CDR2 FQNEAQ (reference sequence). V dropped 5 bases and J dropped 4 bases, with 9 bases sitting between them. The chain's CDR3 is CASSADLGNTIYF. The CDR3, as DNA: TGTGCCAGCAGCGCCGATCTCGGAAACACCATATATTTT.

A few counts support this clone. This chain joins TRBV6-6 and TRBJ1-5, with 7 bases matching TRBD1. CDR1 and CDR2 (germline): MNHNY, SVGAGI (reference sequence). The J segment lost 6 bases and the V segment lost 6 bases, leaving 8 bases of the junction unmatched. The CDR3 extends over 14 amino acids. The CDR3 sequence: CASSPDRVGQPQHF. The CDR3 DNA is TGTGCCAGCAGCCCAGACAGGGTAGGTCAGCCCCAGCATTTT.

J is TRBJ2-5 and V is TRBV4-2, with a possible D match to TRBD2 (5 bases). The ends were cut back, 2 bases at V and 2 bases at J, with 9 bases in the middle. This CDR3 contains 14 residues. Germline V CDR1 and CDR2: LGHNA, YNFKEQ. CDR3 DNA sequence: TGTGCCAGCAGCCAAACGGGGTTACAAGAGACCCAGTACTTC. Translating it yields CASSQTGLQETQYF.

In its sample, this clone was seen a few times. The chain is built from TRBV27 and TRBJ1-1; D is uncertain. Germline CDR1 and CDR2: MNHEY and SMNVEV (reference sequence). Trimming left V 3 bases short and J 1 base short, with 9 bases between. This CDR3 comprises 14 residues. The CDR3 bases are TGTGCCAGCAGTTTCAGTGGCGGGAACACTGAAGCTTTCTTT. Translation gives CASSFSGGNTEAFF.

This rearrangement joins TRBV5-4 to TRBJ2-3, with 7 bases aligning to TRBD1. Trimming cost V 2 bases and J 0 bases; bases outside gene matches: 0. The CDR3 is 14 residues long. Germline CDR1 SGHNT, CDR2 YYREEE (reference sequence). The CDR3 region has the DNA TGTGCCAGCAGCTTACAGGGGAGCACAGATACGCAGTATTTT. Amino acid sequence: CASSLQGSTDTQYF.

This clone appeared once. J is TRBJ2-6 and V is TRBV11-2; no definite D call. CDR1 is SGHAT and CDR2 is FQNNGV in the germline V gene. The V and J ends lost 4 bases and 2 bases respectively, with 15 bases between them. This CDR3 contains 17 residues. The chain's CDR3 is CASSYPRARTGANVLTF. In DNA, the CDR3 is TGTGCCAGCAGCTACCCCCGGGCCCGAACTGGGGCCAACGTCCTGACTTTC.

There are a few counts of this clone. V gene TRBV19 combines with J gene TRBJ1-1; the D is unclear. This CDR3 comprises 11 residues. Germline CDR1 reads LNHDA; CDR2 reads SQIVND (reference sequence). V was cut by 3 bases and J by 10 bases, with 9 bases left in between. CDR3 sequence reads: CASSILNGAFF. CDR3 DNA: TGTGCCAGTAGTATCCTAAACGGAGCTTTCTTT.

As DNA, the CDR3 is TGTGCCAGCAGTGAAGGGTCACACAGGGAACCGTACTTC. Translation gives CASSEGSHREPYF. J is TRBJ2-7 and V is TRBV2; TRBD1 is a possible D gene (6 bases). This CDR3 region has 13 residues. From germline, CDR1 is SNHLY and CDR2 FYNNEI. Trimming took off 1 base at V and 12 bases at J, with 16 bases between the two ends.

The V and J genes are TRBV30 and TRBJ2-7; 9 bases are a match to TRBD1. The V gene end was trimmed by 0 bases and the J gene end by 2 bases; junction bases not matched to a gene: 14. Germline-derived CDR1 and CDR2 are GTSNPN and SVGIG (reference sequence). This CDR3 is built from 18 residues. CDR3 residues: CAWSVGDREDVRPYEQYF. In DNA, the CDR3 is TGTGCCTGGAGTGTAGGGGACAGGGAAGATGTTCGGCCCTACGAGCAGTACTTC.

The chain combines TRBV27 with TRBJ1-5; 9 nucleotides agree with TRBD1. The germline V gene has CDR1 MNHEY and CDR2 SMNVEV (reference sequence). The CDR3 has 18 amino acids. The V and J ends lost 3 bases and 1 base, in that order; junction bases with no gene match: 10. The CDR3 nucleotides read TGTGCCAGCAGTTTGACAGGGGGGAACGGGTGGAGCAATCAGCCCCAGCATTTT. It translates to CASSLTGGNGWSNQPQHF.

CDR3 loop: CASSRGENTEAFF. The CDR3 DNA follows: TGTGCCAGCAGTCGGGGGGAGAACACTGAAGCTTTCTTT. This chain connects TRBV2 to TRBJ1-1, with D perhaps matching TRBD1 (5 bases). Germline V CDR1 and CDR2: SNHLY, FYNNEI. CDR3 size: 13 residues. Trimming took off 5 bases at V and 1 base at J, with 8 bases between the two ends.

The rearrangement uses TRBV9 and TRBJ1-2; D ambiguous. This CDR3 is built from 11 residues. V was shortened by 3 bases and J by 5 bases, with 5 bases between the two germline ends. Germline V CDR1 and CDR2: SGDLS, YYNGEE. CDR3 region: CASSGMYGYTF. In DNA form, the CDR3 reads TGTGCCAGCAGCGGGATGTATGGCTACACCTTC.

The CDR3, as DNA: TGTGCCAGCAGCTTCAGGGGAGGGAGGTCACCCCTCCACTTT. The encoded protein is CASSFRGGRSPLHF. The chain recombines TRBV7-2 with TRBJ1-6, with D maybe TRBD1 (6 bases). The CDR3 consists of 14 residues. Germline lookup yields CDR1 SGHTA and CDR2 FQGNSA. V dropped 3 bases and J dropped 10 bases, with 13 bases sitting between them.

The V call is TRBV5-6, the J call TRBJ1-1; the D is unclear. Trimming pared 0 bases from V and 1 base from J, leaving 4 bases between. The CDR3 is made up of 13 amino acids. In germline, CDR1 is SGHDT, CDR2 YYEEEE. The CDR3 nucleotides are TGTGCCAGCAGCTTGGATCGGAACACTGAAGCTTTCTTT. Protein product: CASSLDRNTEAFF.

The chain carries TRBV2 and TRBJ1-6, with 9 bases identical to TRBD1. Germline CDR1 and CDR2: SNHLY and FYNNEI. Trimming removed 6 bases from V and 3 bases from J; junction bases left unmatched: 9. The CDR3 is 17 amino acids. The CDR3, as DNA: TGTGCCAGCAGGGGTCCGGGACAGGGATACTATAATTCACCCCTCCACTTT. Protein sequence: CASRGPGQGYYNSPLHF.